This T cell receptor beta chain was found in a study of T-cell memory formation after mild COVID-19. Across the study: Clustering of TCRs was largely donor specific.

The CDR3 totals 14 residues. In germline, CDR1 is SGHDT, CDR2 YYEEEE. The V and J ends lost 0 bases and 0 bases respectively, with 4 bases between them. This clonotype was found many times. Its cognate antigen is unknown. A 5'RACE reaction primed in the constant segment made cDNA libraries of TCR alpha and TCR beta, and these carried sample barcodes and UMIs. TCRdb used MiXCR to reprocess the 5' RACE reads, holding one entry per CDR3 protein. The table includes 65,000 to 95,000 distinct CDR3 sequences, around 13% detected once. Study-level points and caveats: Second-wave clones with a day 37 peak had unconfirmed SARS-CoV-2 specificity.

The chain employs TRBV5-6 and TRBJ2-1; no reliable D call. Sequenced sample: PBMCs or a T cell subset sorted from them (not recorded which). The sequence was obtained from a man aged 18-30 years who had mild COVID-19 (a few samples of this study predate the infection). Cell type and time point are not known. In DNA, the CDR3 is TGTGCCAGCAGCTTGGGGAGCTCCTACAATGAGCAGTTCTTC. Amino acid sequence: CASSLGSSYNEQFF.